This TCR beta chain was found in a study of blood T cell repertoires in COVID-19. As for the study in general: The study drew acute and convalescent COVID-19 samples from the United States, Italy and Spain. T cells, B-cell-depleted T cells, or PBMCs provided the cDNA or gDNA that served as material.

In the source study's methods: Reference gene primer amplification gave nucleated cell count estimates. Profiled with immunoSEQ multiplex PCR; TCRdb holds only in-frame clones, not every one. The V and J calls and clone size are taken from that table; D and trimming were inferred from the DNA. The sample includes roughly 250,000 clones, over 70% of them seen just once. This clone was observed a handful of times. The TCR sequence derives from a human donor in a cohort sampled during active COVID-19. Sequenced material: peripheral blood.

This CDR3 is CASSLLTGTDTQYF. The CDR3 DNA reads TGTGCCAGCAGCCTACTGACAGGCACAGATACGCAGTATTTT. The V and J genes are TRBV3-1 (or the pseudogene TRBV3-2) and TRBJ2-3; TRBD1 is a possible D gene (5 bases). Germline V CDR1 and CDR2: LGHDT, YNNKEL (reference sequence). This CDR3 contains 14 residues. V lost 4 bases and J lost 1, with 9 bases in between.